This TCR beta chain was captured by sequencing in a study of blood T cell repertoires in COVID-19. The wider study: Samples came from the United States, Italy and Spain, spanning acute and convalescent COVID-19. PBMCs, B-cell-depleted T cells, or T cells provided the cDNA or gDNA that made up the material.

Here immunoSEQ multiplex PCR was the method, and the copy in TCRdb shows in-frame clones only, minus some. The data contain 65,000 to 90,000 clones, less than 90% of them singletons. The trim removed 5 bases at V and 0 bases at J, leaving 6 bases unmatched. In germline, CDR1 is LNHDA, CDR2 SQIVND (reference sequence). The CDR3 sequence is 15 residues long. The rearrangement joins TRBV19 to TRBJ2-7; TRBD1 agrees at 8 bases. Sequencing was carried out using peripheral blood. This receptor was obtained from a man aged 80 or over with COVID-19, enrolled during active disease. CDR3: CASSLGQGSSYEQYF. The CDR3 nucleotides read TGTGCCAGTAGTCTCGGACAGGGAAGCTCCTACGAGCAGTACTTC.